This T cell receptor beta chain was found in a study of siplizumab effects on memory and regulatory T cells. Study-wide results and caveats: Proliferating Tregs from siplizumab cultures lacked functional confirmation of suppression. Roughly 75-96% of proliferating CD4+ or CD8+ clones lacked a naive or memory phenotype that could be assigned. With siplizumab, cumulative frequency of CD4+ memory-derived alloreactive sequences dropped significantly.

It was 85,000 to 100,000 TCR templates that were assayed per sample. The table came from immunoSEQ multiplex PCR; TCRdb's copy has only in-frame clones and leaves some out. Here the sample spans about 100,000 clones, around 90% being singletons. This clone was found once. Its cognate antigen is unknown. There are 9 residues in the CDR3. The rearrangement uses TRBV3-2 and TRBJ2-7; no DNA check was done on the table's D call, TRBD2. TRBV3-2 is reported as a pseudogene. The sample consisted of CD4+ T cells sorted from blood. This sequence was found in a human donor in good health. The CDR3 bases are TGTGCCAGCAGCCAAGATCAGAGGTTC. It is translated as CASSQDQRF.